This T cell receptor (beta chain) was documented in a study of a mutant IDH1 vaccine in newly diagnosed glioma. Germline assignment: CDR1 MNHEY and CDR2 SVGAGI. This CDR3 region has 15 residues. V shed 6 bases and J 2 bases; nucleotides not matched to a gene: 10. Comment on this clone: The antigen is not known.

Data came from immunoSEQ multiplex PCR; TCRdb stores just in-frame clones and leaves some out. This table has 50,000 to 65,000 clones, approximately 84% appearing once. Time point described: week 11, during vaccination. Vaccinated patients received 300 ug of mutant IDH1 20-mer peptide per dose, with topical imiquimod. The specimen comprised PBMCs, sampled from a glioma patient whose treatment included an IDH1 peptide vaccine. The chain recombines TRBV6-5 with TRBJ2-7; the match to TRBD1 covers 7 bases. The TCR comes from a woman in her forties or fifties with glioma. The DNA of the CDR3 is TGTGCCAGCAGGCCCCCGGGACAGCTAGCCTACGAGCAGTACTTC. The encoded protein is CASRPPGQLAYEQYF.